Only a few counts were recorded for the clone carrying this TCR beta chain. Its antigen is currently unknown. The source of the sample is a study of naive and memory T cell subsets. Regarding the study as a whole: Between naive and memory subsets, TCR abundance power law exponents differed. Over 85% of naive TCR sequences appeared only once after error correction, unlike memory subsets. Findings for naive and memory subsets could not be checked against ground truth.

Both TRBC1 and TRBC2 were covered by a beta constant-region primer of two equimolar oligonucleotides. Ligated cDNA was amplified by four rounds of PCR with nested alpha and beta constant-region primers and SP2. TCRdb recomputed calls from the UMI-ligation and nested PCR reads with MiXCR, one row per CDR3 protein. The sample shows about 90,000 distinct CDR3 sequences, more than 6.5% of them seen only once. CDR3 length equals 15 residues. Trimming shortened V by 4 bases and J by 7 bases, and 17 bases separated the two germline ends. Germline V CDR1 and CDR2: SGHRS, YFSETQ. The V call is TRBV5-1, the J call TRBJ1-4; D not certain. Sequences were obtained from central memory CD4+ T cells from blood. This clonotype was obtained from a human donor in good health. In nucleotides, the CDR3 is TGCGCCAGCAGCCCTAACAGCAAGTCGAGTGAAAAACTGTTTTTT. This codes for CASSPNSKSSEKLFF.